The clone carrying this T cell receptor beta chain was recorded many times. This sample was taken from a study of human T cells and chemical hapten exposure. Described time point: healthy volunteer bleed at 2 weeks. The template was total RNA from unfractionated whole blood. TCRdb re-analysed the RACE reads in MiXCR, keeping a single row per CDR3 protein. The repertoire has about 41,000 distinct CDR3 sequences, approximately 4.8% of them found once; the top ten carry 5.8%. This CDR3 is built from 14 residues. Trimming took 9 bases from V and 6 from J; bases not matched to a gene: 7. CDR1 is LNHDA, CDR2 SQIVND, per germline (reference sequence).

The receptor comes from a human donor in good health. Some clones in this sample may be carry-over from other donors' samples. J is TRBJ2-1 and V is TRBV19, with 11 bases matching TRBD1. Sample: whole blood. Here the CDR3 reads CASKRTGGPNEQFF. For the CDR3, the DNA is TGTGCCAGCAAGCGGACAGGGGGCCCCAATGAGCAGTTCTTC.